One and the same sample provided the 17 T cell receptor beta chains below, sequenced in a study of T cells in Graves' hyperthyroidism and ophthalmopathy. TCR beta CDR3 regions were amplified from RNA. HTBI primers were employed in a first-round RT-PCR of the TCR CDR3. Using its own MiXCR run on the multiplex PCR reads, TCRdb lists one record per CDR3 protein. Among about 610,000 distinct CDR3 sequences listed, 15% to 20% were seen once. Sequenced sample: blood. The receptor source for this set is a woman aged 35 to 49 with Graves' ophthalmopathy.

This clonotype showed up just a few times. The chain is built from TRBV12-3 or TRBV12-4 and TRBJ2-3; D uncertain. The CDR3 contains 11 residues. V gave up 7 bases and J gave up 3 bases, with 5 bases separating them. The DNA for the CDR3 is TGTGCCAGCATGGTTACAGATACGCAGTATTTT. Its translation: CASMVTDTQYF.

The count of this clonotype is one. The chain uses TRBV3-1 and TRBJ1-1; possible D gene TRBD1, 6 bases. Germline values: CDR1 LGHDT, CDR2 YNNKEL (reference sequence). Trimming cost V 0 bases and J 3 bases, with 14 bases left between them. CDR3 length: 16 amino acids. For the CDR3, the DNA is TGTGCCAGCAGCCAAGATAGCGGGGGGGCGGACACTGAAGCTTTCTTT. It encodes CASSQDSGGADTEAFF.

This clonotype was counted between two and nine times. The chain recombines TRBV19 with TRBJ1-1, with TRBD1 matching 8 bases. V lost 9 bases, J lost 5 bases, and 11 bases stayed unmatched. The CDR3 runs to 14 residues. Germline V CDR1 and CDR2: LNHDA, SQIVND (reference sequence). This chain's CDR3 is CASSSGGAETEAFF. The CDR3 region has the DNA TGTGCCAGCTCCTCAGGGGGCGCGGAGACTGAAGCTTTCTTT.

This clonotype has only a few counts. Likely a read error: the CDR3 ends without its conserved phenylalanine or tryptophan. The chain employs TRBV7-6 and TRBJ2-5; D possibly corresponds to TRBD2 (7 bases). Germline V gene sequence: CDR1 SGHVS, CDR2 FNYEAQ. The CDR3 covers 16 residues. V was pared by 4 bases and J by 1 base, with 16 bases between. The CDR3 DNA is TGTGCCAGCAGCTCCCCTTACCGGGGGGCCCAAGAGACCCAGTACTCC. Its translation is CASSSPYRGAQETQYS.

The J gene is TRBJ2-7, the V gene TRBV5-1; the match to TRBD1 covers 8 bases. Germline V gene data show CDR1 as SGHRS and CDR2 as YFSETQ. The CDR3 consists of 15 residues. The V and J ends lost 1 base and 2 bases, in that order; junction bases with no gene match: 5. This CDR3 reads CASSLRGQGTYEQYF. CDR3 in DNA: TGCGCCAGCAGCTTGCGAGGACAGGGTACCTACGAGCAGTACTTC.

The chain joins TRBV30 to TRBJ2-5, with D perhaps TRBD1 or TRBD2 (5 bases each). CDR3 size: 14 residues. The V gene's germline CDR1 is GTSNPN and CDR2 SVGIG (reference sequence). V was trimmed by 3 bases and J by 5 bases, leaving 16 bases between them. The CDR3 sequence: CAWSVYRDLETQYF. The CDR3 DNA reads TGTGCCTGGAGCGTCTACCGGGACCTGGAGACCCAGTACTTC. The full variable domain, in which reference TRBV30 and TRBJ2-5 provide the parts outside the CDR3, is SQTIHQWPATLVQPVGSPLSLECTVEGTSNPNLYWYRQAAGRGLQLLFYSVGIGQISSEVPQNLSASRPQDRQFILSSKKLLLSDSGFYLCAWSVYRDLETQYFGPGTRLLVL.

Ten or more counts support this clonotype. The chain recombines TRBV20-1 with TRBJ1-2, with 8 nucleotides matching TRBD1. CDR3 length: 13 residues. Germline CDR1 reads DFQATT; CDR2 reads SNEGSKA (reference sequence). V lost 5 bases and J lost 8; bases outside the gene matches: 10. The CDR3 DNA sequence: TGCAGTGCTTCCGGACAGGGAACAGGAGGCTACACCTTC. Encoded protein: CSASGQGTGGYTF.

At least ten counts were recorded for this clonotype. The V and J genes are TRBV29-1 and TRBJ2-7; D remains ambiguous. V lost 0 bases to trimming and J lost 0 bases, with 3 bases between them. CDR3 size: 12 residues. Per the germline V gene, CDR1 is SQVTM and CDR2 is ANQGSEA. This chain's CDR3 is CSVEDGSYEQYF. The CDR3 nucleotides read TGCAGCGTTGAAGACGGCTCCTACGAGCAGTACTTC.

The table lists this clonotype with a few counts. This chain links TRBV10-3 with TRBJ2-1, with D uncertain. The CDR3 is 13 residues long. Germline V gives CDR1 ENHRY, CDR2 SYGVKD. Trimming left V 7 bases short and J 2 bases short, with 9 bases between. The CDR3 spells CAITQDTYNEQFF. CDR3 nucleotides: TGTGCCATCACGCAGGATACCTACAATGAGCAGTTCTTC.

This chain joins TRBV7-9 and TRBJ1-1, with no clear D. Germline values: CDR1 SEHNR, CDR2 FQNEAQ (reference sequence). Trimming cost V 4 bases and J 2 bases, with 14 bases left between them. This CDR3 region has 15 residues. CDR3 protein: CASSSRGSLNTEAFF. The CDR3 DNA reads TGTGCCAGCAGCTCCCGAGGCAGCCTAAACACTGAAGCTTTCTTT.

The V call is TRBV5-1, the J call TRBJ2-1; 9 nucleotides match TRBD1. The germline gives CDR1 SGHRS, CDR2 YFSETQ. This CDR3 has 15 amino acids. Unmatched junction bases numbered 10, after V lost 4 bases and J lost 8 bases. CDR3 sequence reads: CASSPGQGSVDEQFF. The CDR3 DNA reads as TGCGCCAGCAGCCCCGGACAGGGGTCGGTGGATGAGCAGTTCTTC. The full variable domain, in which reference TRBV5-1 and TRBJ2-1 provide the parts outside the CDR3, is KAGVTQTPRYLIKTRGQQVTLSCSPISGHRSVSWYQQTPGQGLQFLFEYFSETQRNKGNFPGRFSGRQFSNSRSEMNVSTLELGDSALYLCASSPGQGSVDEQFFGPGTRLTVL.

The V gene is TRBV7-2, the J gene TRBJ1-6; 10 positions agree with TRBD1. Germline V gene data show CDR1 as SGHTA and CDR2 as FQGNSA. The CDR3 runs 15 residues. V lost 5 bases and J lost 7; bases outside the gene matches: 5. Here the CDR3 DNA reads TGTGCCAGCAGCCGACAGGGGGCGATCAATTCACCCCTCCACTTT. Its protein is CASSRQGAINSPLHF.

J is TRBJ2-2 and V is TRBV5-1; D unresolved. The CDR3 extends over 16 amino acids. Trimming shortened V by 4 bases and J by 0 bases, and 13 bases separated the two germline ends. CDR1 is SGHRS and CDR2 is YFSETQ in the germline V gene. The CDR3 sequence: CASSVARNTNTGELFF. The CDR3, as DNA: TGCGCCAGCAGCGTGGCTAGGAATACGAACACCGGGGAGCTGTTTTTT.

The chain is built from TRBV20-1 and TRBJ2-1; no reliable D call. With 0 bases removed from V and 14 bases from J, the gap between germline ends came to 14 bases. This CDR3 has 12 residues. Germline CDR1 reads DFQATT; CDR2 reads SNEGSKA (reference sequence). CDR3 nucleotide sequence: TGCAGTGCTAGAGATTTTCTGGGAATGGAGTTCTTC. It is translated as CSARDFLGMEFF.

Many counts were recorded for this clonotype. The chain joins TRBV5-5 to TRBJ2-1; possibly TRBD2 for D (6 bases). There are 16 residues in the CDR3. With 4 bases removed from V and 1 base from J, the gap between germline ends came to 15 bases. From germline, CDR1 is SGHKS and CDR2 YYEKEE (reference sequence). The CDR3 protein is CASSESAGRSYNEQFF. CDR3 sequence (DNA): TGTGCCAGCAGCGAGTCGGCAGGGAGGTCCTACAATGAGCAGTTCTTC.

The rearrangement links TRBV20-1 to TRBJ2-5; 8 nucleotides match TRBD2. Trimming cost V 1 base and J 7 bases; bases outside gene matches: 5. Germline lookup yields CDR1 DFQATT and CDR2 SNEGSKA (reference sequence). The CDR3 runs to 13 residues. CDR3 region: CSARAGGGGTQYF. CDR3 bases: TGCAGTGCTAGAGCGGGGGGGGGCGGGACCCAGTACTTC.

At least ten counts were recorded for this clonotype. The genes are TRBV18 and TRBJ2-1, with 8 positions matching TRBD1. The CDR3 has 14 amino acids. The J segment lost 6 bases and the V segment lost 3 bases, leaving 4 bases of the junction unmatched. Germline lookup yields CDR1 KGHSH and CDR2 LQKENI. The CDR3 DNA reads TGTGCCAGCTCACCGGCGACAGGGGTCAATGAGCAGTTCTTC. Protein product: CASSPATGVNEQFF.